This T cell receptor (beta chain) was found in a study of shared clonotypes between healthy human individuals. CDR1 is SEHNR, CDR2 FQNEAQ, per germline (reference sequence). The CDR3 is 13 amino acids. V was clipped by 3 bases and J by 8 bases, with 11 bases between them. Profiling relied on immunoSEQ multiplex PCR, and the TCRdb table lists in-frame clones only, not all of them. The table has roughly 1,500,000 clones, 98% seen once. The source material was naive CD4+ T cells sorted from blood. The subset was: CD45RA+ positively selected. This chain joins TRBV7-9 and TRBJ2-1, with TRBD2 as a possible D gene (7 bases). The sequence came from a man in his thirties or forties in good health. DNA of the CDR3: TGTGCCAGCAGCTTTCGAGGGGGGGATGAGCAGTTCTTC. This translates into CASSFRGGDEQFF.